Listed below are T cell receptor beta chains from one sample, sequenced in a study of blood T cells in healthy people across ages. TCRdb re-analysed the 5' RACE reads in MiXCR, keeping a single row per CDR3 protein. The table has approximately 600,000 distinct CDR3 sequences, approximately 50% seen once. The source material was blood. These receptors were collected from a man aged 60-69 years in good health. CDR3s include the opening cysteine and the closing phenylalanine or tryptophan. The order of the fields is CDR3 DNA, CDR3 protein, V gene, J gene, clone size, D gene, CDR3 length. D genes are given only for firm matches. Clone size is stated in some rows and not others, as once, few, many or a class when expanded.

CDR3nt: TGTGCCAGCAGTGAATTCCGGGATAGCTCTGGGGCCAACGTCCTGACTTTC
CDR3aa: CASSEFRDSSGANVLTF
v_gene: TRBV25-1
j_gene: TRBJ2-6
abundance: NA
d_gene: NA
len: 17

CDR3nt: TGCAGCGTTGAGAGGGTCGTTAGGGAGACCCAGTACTTC
CDR3aa: CSVERVVRETQYF
v_gene: TRBV29-1
j_gene: TRBJ2-5
abundance: NA
d_gene: NA
len: 13

CDR3nt: TGTGCCAGCAGTTTGGGGGGTCATTCGAGGGAAAAACTGTTTTTT
CDR3aa: CASSLGGHSREKLFF
v_gene: TRBV28
j_gene: TRBJ1-4
abundance: NA
d_gene: NA
len: 15

CDR3nt: TGTGCCAGCAGCGCGCCGACAGGGTCCCACGAGCAGTACTTC
CDR3aa: CASSAPTGSHEQYF
v_gene: TRBV9
j_gene: TRBJ2-7
abundance: NA
d_gene: TRBD1
len: 14

CDR3nt: TGCGCCAGCATGAAGGACAGGGCCTACTACGAGCAGTACTTC
CDR3aa: CASMKDRAYYEQYF
v_gene: TRBV10-2
j_gene: TRBJ2-7
abundance: NA
d_gene: TRBD1
len: 14

CDR3nt: TGTGCCAGCAGTCTCGACAGGGGTTTCAATCAGCCCCAGCATTTT
CDR3aa: CASSLDRGFNQPQHF
v_gene: TRBV6-6
j_gene: TRBJ1-5
abundance: NA
d_gene: TRBD1
len: 15

CDR3nt: TGTGCCACCAGGGGGGCCAACGTCCTGACTTTC
CDR3aa: CATRGANVLTF
v_gene: TRBV15
j_gene: TRBJ2-6
abundance: NA
d_gene: NA
len: 11

CDR3nt: TGTGCCAGCAGCACTGACTGGCACAATGAGCAGTTCTTC
CDR3aa: CASSTDWHNEQFF
v_gene: TRBV5-4
j_gene: TRBJ2-1
abundance: NA
d_gene: NA
len: 13

CDR3nt: TGTGCCAGCAGCCAAACCCCTTCCGATACGCAGTATTTT
CDR3aa: CASSQTPSDTQYF
v_gene: TRBV3-1
j_gene: TRBJ2-3
abundance: few
d_gene: NA
len: 13

CDR3nt: TGTGCCAGCACCAAGCAAGGACAGGGTGGAAACATTCAGTACTTC
CDR3aa: CASTKQGQGGNIQYF
v_gene: TRBV5-6
j_gene: TRBJ2-4
abundance: NA
d_gene: TRBD1
len: 15

CDR3nt: TGTGCCAGCAGTTTAGGGGCCCGCCAGGAGCAGTTCTTC
CDR3aa: CASSLGARQEQFF
v_gene: TRBV12-3/TRBV12-4
j_gene: TRBJ2-1
abundance: NA
d_gene: NA
len: 13

CDR3nt: TGTGCCAGCAGCACCAGAGGAACCGGGGAGCTGTTTTTT
CDR3aa: CASSTRGTGELFF
v_gene: TRBV7-9
j_gene: TRBJ2-2
abundance: NA
d_gene: NA
len: 13

CDR3nt: TGTGCCAGCAGCCAAGATCGCGTGCAAGAGACCCAGTACTTC
CDR3aa: CASSQDRVQETQYF
v_gene: TRBV3-1
j_gene: TRBJ2-5
abundance: NA
d_gene: NA
len: 14

CDR3nt: TGTGCCAGCAGTCCTGGACAGCTTTTTCGCGAGACCCAGTACTTC
CDR3aa: CASSPGQLFRETQYF
v_gene: TRBV2
j_gene: TRBJ2-5
abundance: many
d_gene: NA
len: 15

CDR3nt: TGTGCCAGCAGCCCCATGGGCGGGGTATACAATGAGCAGTTCTTC
CDR3aa: CASSPMGGVYNEQFF
v_gene: TRBV7-9
j_gene: TRBJ2-1
abundance: NA
d_gene: NA
len: 15

CDR3nt: TGTGCCAGCAGTTACGGGGACCCCCTTGCGGAGCAGTTCTTC
CDR3aa: CASSYGDPLAEQFF
v_gene: TRBV6-2/TRBV6-3
j_gene: TRBJ2-1
abundance: NA
d_gene: NA
len: 14

CDR3nt: TGTGCCAGCAGCGTAGGGTCCAGTGGGGAGACCCAGTACTTC
CDR3aa: CASSVGSSGETQYF
v_gene: TRBV9
j_gene: TRBJ2-5
abundance: NA
d_gene: NA
len: 14

CDR3nt: TGTGCCATCAGTGCAGAGCGGGGGGCCGAGACCCAGTACTTC
CDR3aa: CAISAERGAETQYF
v_gene: TRBV10-3
j_gene: TRBJ2-5
abundance: few
d_gene: TRBD2
len: 14

CDR3nt: TGTGCCAGCGGACCGACAGGGTTGGAGAATGCCCTCCACTTT
CDR3aa: CASGPTGLENALHF
v_gene: TRBV12-3/TRBV12-4
j_gene: TRBJ1-6
abundance: NA
d_gene: TRBD1
len: 14

CDR3nt: TGTGCCAGCAGTTTGGGCTGGGGGACTGTGACAGATACGCAGTATTTT
CDR3aa: CASSLGWGTVTDTQYF
v_gene: TRBV12-3/TRBV12-4
j_gene: TRBJ2-3
abundance: NA
d_gene: NA
len: 16

CDR3nt: TGTGCCAGCAGCTTAGGTTGGGTGAGCTACAATGAGCAGTTCTTC
CDR3aa: CASSLGWVSYNEQFF
v_gene: TRBV7-2
j_gene: TRBJ2-1
abundance: NA
d_gene: NA
len: 15

CDR3nt: TGTGCCATCAGTGAGGGCGGGATCGCCACAGATACGCAGTATTTT
CDR3aa: CAISEGGIATDTQYF
v_gene: TRBV10-3
j_gene: TRBJ2-3
abundance: NA
d_gene: NA
len: 15

CDR3nt: TGTGCCAGCAGTTTAGGACAGGGAAGTCGGTATGGCTACACCTTC
CDR3aa: CASSLGQGSRYGYTF
v_gene: TRBV12-3/TRBV12-4
j_gene: TRBJ1-2
abundance: once
d_gene: TRBD1
len: 15

CDR3nt: TGCAGCGTTGAGGGGGTTAACTATGGCTACACCTTC
CDR3aa: CSVEGVNYGYTF
v_gene: TRBV29-1
j_gene: TRBJ1-2
abundance: NA
d_gene: NA
len: 12

CDR3nt: TGCAGTGCTACTTCGACCAGAGGAGAGAGCTATGGCTACTCCTTC
CDR3aa: CSATSTRGESYGYSF
v_gene: TRBV20-1
j_gene: TRBJ1-2
abundance: NA
d_gene: NA
len: 15

CDR3nt: TGTGCCAGCAGCGGCCCCAGCACAGATACGCAGTATTTT
CDR3aa: CASSGPSTDTQYF
v_gene: TRBV12-3/TRBV12-4
j_gene: TRBJ2-3
abundance: NA
d_gene: NA
len: 13

CDR3nt: TGTGCCAGCAGTGAGCCCCGCGGACAGGGGACCGGCGGCTACACCTTC
CDR3aa: CASSEPRGQGTGGYTF
v_gene: TRBV25-1
j_gene: TRBJ1-2
abundance: NA
d_gene: TRBD1
len: 16

CDR3nt: TGTGCCAGCAGCGCCGGGACATATGGCTACACCTTC
CDR3aa: CASSAGTYGYTF
v_gene: TRBV2
j_gene: TRBJ1-2
abundance: few
d_gene: NA
len: 12

CDR3nt: TGCAGCGTTGAGGGACAGGGTTGGGAGCAGTTCTTC
CDR3aa: CSVEGQGWEQFF
v_gene: TRBV29-1
j_gene: TRBJ2-1
abundance: NA
d_gene: TRBD1
len: 12

CDR3nt: TGTGCCAGCAGCAAAGCCCCGCCCCAGCATTTT
CDR3aa: CASSKAPPQHF
v_gene: TRBV21-1
j_gene: TRBJ1-5
abundance: NA
d_gene: NA
len: 11

CDR3nt: TGTGCCAGCAGTTTAGCGCTGGGGGGCGCGTGGGAAAAACTGTTTTTT
CDR3aa: CASSLALGGAWEKLFF
v_gene: TRBV12-3/TRBV12-4
j_gene: TRBJ1-4
abundance: NA
d_gene: NA
len: 16

CDR3nt: TGCAGTGCTAGAGATTCGGGGACAGGCCATAATCAGCCCCAGCATTTT
CDR3aa: CSARDSGTGHNQPQHF
v_gene: TRBV20-1
j_gene: TRBJ1-5
abundance: many
d_gene: TRBD1
len: 16

CDR3nt: TGTGCCAGCAGCCAGGGGTCCAGGTCTTACAATGAGCAGTTCTTC
CDR3aa: CASSQGSRSYNEQFF
v_gene: TRBV11-2
j_gene: TRBJ2-1
abundance: NA
d_gene: NA
len: 15

CDR3nt: TGTGCCAGCAGTTCACGCCGGGACAGTCCTGAGGGCTACACCTTC
CDR3aa: CASSSRRDSPEGYTF
v_gene: TRBV6-1
j_gene: TRBJ1-2
abundance: NA
d_gene: TRBD1
len: 15

CDR3nt: TGCAGCGTTGAAATCGCGGGCTCCTACGAGCAGTACTTC
CDR3aa: CSVEIAGSYEQYF
v_gene: TRBV29-1
j_gene: TRBJ2-7
abundance: once
d_gene: NA
len: 13

CDR3nt: TGTGCCAGCAGCGTAGGAATTCTCGGCGAGCAGTACTTC
CDR3aa: CASSVGILGEQYF
v_gene: TRBV9
j_gene: TRBJ2-7
abundance: once
d_gene: NA
len: 13

CDR3nt: TGTGCCAGCAGCGACGGGACCGAGTTATGGAGCTACACCTTC
CDR3aa: CASSDGTELWSYTF
v_gene: TRBV6-1
j_gene: TRBJ1-2
abundance: few
d_gene: NA
len: 14

CDR3nt: TGTGCCAGCAGCCTACTGATGGGGGACGGCTACACCTTC
CDR3aa: CASSLLMGDGYTF
v_gene: TRBV28
j_gene: TRBJ1-2
abundance: NA
d_gene: NA
len: 13

CDR3nt: TGTGCCAGCAGTTACGTAGGGGGCACAGATACGCAGTATTTT
CDR3aa: CASSYVGGTDTQYF
v_gene: TRBV6-5
j_gene: TRBJ2-3
abundance: NA
d_gene: NA
len: 14

CDR3nt: TGTGCCAGCAATAACGCCGTGGTTGGGGAGACCCAGTACTTC
CDR3aa: CASNNAVVGETQYF
v_gene: TRBV9
j_gene: TRBJ2-5
abundance: NA
d_gene: NA
len: 14

CDR3nt: TGTGCCAGCAGCTCCCCCCTTGGCAGTCGGGAGACCCAGTACTTC
CDR3aa: CASSSPLGSRETQYF
v_gene: TRBV7-9
j_gene: TRBJ2-5
abundance: few
d_gene: NA
len: 15

CDR3nt: TGTGCCAGCAGCCAAGTTGGAACGTCCCTTTCGGGCAATGAGCAGTTCTTC
CDR3aa: CASSQVGTSLSGNEQFF
v_gene: TRBV14
j_gene: TRBJ2-1
abundance: NA
d_gene: NA
len: 17

CDR3nt: TGTGCCTGCAGTGCTCAGGTGGCTGAGACCCAGTACTTC
CDR3aa: CACSAQVAETQYF
v_gene: TRBV27
j_gene: TRBJ2-5
abundance: NA
d_gene: NA
len: 13

CDR3nt: TGTGCCAGCAGCGGCCAGGGGGCGCAAGGCTATGGCTACACCTTC
CDR3aa: CASSGQGAQGYGYTF
v_gene: TRBV9
j_gene: TRBJ1-2
abundance: few
d_gene: TRBD1
len: 15

CDR3nt: TGCGCCAGCAGCCAAGTTCCACTAGCGGAATACGAGCAGTACTTC
CDR3aa: CASSQVPLAEYEQYF
v_gene: TRBV4-1
j_gene: TRBJ2-7
abundance: few
d_gene: TRBD2
len: 15

CDR3nt: TGTGCCAGCAGCGGGGGAGGCGCAGAGACCCAGTACTTC
CDR3aa: CASSGGGAETQYF
v_gene: TRBV9
j_gene: TRBJ2-5
abundance: NA
d_gene: NA
len: 13